The clone carrying this TCR beta chain was detected only a few times. Its target is unknown. These data come from a study of beta chain features in type 1 diabetes. Study conclusions and caveats: Researchers report that Type 1 diabetes patients had moderately but significantly shorter TCRB CDR3s across all four CD4+ subsets. Although PCR might favor shorter templates, it would do so equally in patients and controls. Compared with healthy donors, patients appeared to share more similar naive, central memory and regulatory TCRB repertoires.

CDR3 length: 15 amino acids. CDR1 and CDR2 (germline): MGHRA, YSYEKL. V was shortened by 4 bases and J by 4 bases, with 16 bases between the two germline ends. Roughly 100 mL of blood, on average, came from one heparinised draw per donor. Reverse transcription of all isolated RNA meant that expressed TCRB transcripts were sequenced. Sequenced naive, central memory and regulatory T cell samples produced an average of roughly 3.5 million reads. The repertoire was sequenced with immunoSEQ multiplex PCR; TCRdb's copy has only in-frame clones and lacks some. The sample holds 640,000 or so clones, around 15% seen once.

The chain is built from TRBV4-1 and TRBJ1-2, with D perhaps TRBD1 (6 bases). The sequencing sample was made of naive CD4+ T cells from blood. The clonotype originates from a man aged 18 to 29 with type 1 diabetes. The CDR3, as DNA: TGCGCCAGCAGCCCCGGGGGGCAGGAGGTCTATGGCTACACCTTC. Protein: CASSPGGQEVYGYTF.